This passage covers 29 T cell receptor beta chains from one sample sequenced in a study of blood T cells in healthy people across ages. Using a J-beta primer mix together with a sample-barcoded 5' primer, a second PCR was run for roughly 6 to 12 cycles. Each CDR3 protein gets one entry after TCRdb re-called the 5' RACE reads with MiXCR. Of hundreds of thousands of distinct CDR3 sequences listed, about 51% are singletons. Source material: blood. The receptors originated from an elderly woman in good health.

As for this clonotype: One base away lies a much larger clone, so this may be a sequencing read error. This chain uses TRBV28 with TRBJ2-1; 11 nucleotides agree with TRBD2. CDR3 length: 16 amino acids. CDR1 is MDHEN, CDR2 SYDVKM, per germline. V shed 3 bases, J shed 10 bases, and the junction held 11 bases outside the gene matches. The CDR3 nucleotides are TGTGCCAGCAGTTTGATTAGCGGGAGGGCGTGGTACGAGCAGTTCTTC. Translated, it gives CASSLISGRAWYEQFF.

This chain uses TRBV9 with TRBJ2-7, with 9 nucleotides matching TRBD1. There are 16 residues in the CDR3. V lost 4 bases and J lost 2; bases outside the gene matches: 10. Germline V gene data show CDR1 as SGDLS and CDR2 as YYNGEE. CDR3 residues: CASSSAGGQGAYEQYF. The CDR3 coding sequence is TGTGCCAGCAGCTCGGCCGGGGGACAGGGAGCCTACGAGCAGTACTTC.

V and J are TRBV12-3 or TRBV12-4 and TRBJ2-5, with D hard to call. The assigned J gene may be wrong: the sequence end matches TRBJ2-1 better. This CDR3 comprises 11 residues. The CDR3 bases are TGTGCCAGCAGCCGCCAAGAGACCCAGTTCTTC. It codes for CASSRQETQFF.

The chain joins TRBV29-1 to TRBJ2-1; D is unresolved. The V gene's germline CDR1 is SQVTM and CDR2 ANQGSEA. This CDR3 spans 10 amino acids. The V gene lost 3 bases and the J gene lost 15 bases, with 12 bases spanning the gap. The CDR3 DNA reads as TGCAGCGTTGAGGCTAGGCCTCCGTTCTTC. This encodes CSVEARPPFF.

In its sample, this clonotype was seen a few times. V and J are TRBV29-1 and TRBJ2-1; 9 bases are shared with TRBD2. The CDR3 sequence is 11 residues long. Trimming at V came to 7 bases and at J to 9 bases, leaving 4 bases not matched to a gene. The germline V gene has CDR1 SQVTM and CDR2 ANQGSEA. The CDR3 loop is CSAWTSAEQFF. In nucleotides, the CDR3 is TGCAGCGCCTGGACTAGCGCTGAGCAGTTCTTC.

Of note for this clonotype: This may come from a read error, since a much larger clone is one base off. The chain uses TRBV29-1 and TRBJ2-1; 11 positions agree with TRBD2. From germline, CDR1 is SQVTM and CDR2 ANQGSEA. The CDR3 is 19 residues long. Trimming took 2 bases from V and 1 from J; bases not matched to a gene: 13. CDR3 bases: TGCAGCGTTGAAAGAGGAACTAGCGGGGGCAGAGGGTCCTACAATGAGCAGTTCTTC. Its protein is CSVERGTSGGRGSYNEQFF.

This clonotype occurred many times. The J gene is TRBJ2-5, the V gene TRBV9; D might be TRBD2 (5 bases). V lost 3 bases, J lost 5 bases, and 14 bases lay in between. This CDR3 is built from 14 residues. The germline V gene encodes CDR1 SGDLS and CDR2 YYNGEE. CDR3 DNA sequence: TGTGCCAGCAGCGCCCAGTCAAGAGGGGAGACCCAGTACTTC. It yields the protein CASSAQSRGETQYF.

The V call is TRBV20-1, the J call TRBJ1-2, with 12 bases aligning to TRBD1. This CDR3 comprises 16 residues. After removal of 5 bases from V and 3 bases from J, the junction contained 10 bases not matched to a gene. The V gene's germline CDR1 is DFQATT and CDR2 SNEGSKA (reference sequence). CDR3 sequence: CSARPGTGGAYYGYTF. CDR3 coding DNA: TGCAGTGCTCGACCGGGGACAGGGGGCGCTTACTATGGCTACACCTTC.

The rearrangement uses TRBV9 and TRBJ1-2, with D unclear. CDR3 length: 13 residues. Germline V gene lookup returns CDR1 SGDLS and CDR2 YYNGEE. V shed 3 bases and J shed 5 bases, with 11 bases lying between them. The CDR3 nucleotides are TGTGCCAGCAGCGATATCCAGACATATGGCTACACCTTC. Amino acids: CASSDIQTYGYTF.

The V and J genes are TRBV18 and TRBJ1-1; D not resolved. The CDR3 totals 11 residues. V was pared by 2 bases and J by 5 bases, with 3 bases between. Germline values: CDR1 KGHSH, CDR2 LQKENI. CDR3 loop: CASSPSTEAFF. The DNA for the CDR3 is TGTGCCAGCTCACCATCGACTGAAGCTTTCTTT.

The chain is built from TRBV5-1 and TRBJ2-4, with 16 bases fitting TRBD2. Trimming removed 4 bases from V and 2 bases from J; junction bases left unmatched: 6. CDR1 is SGHRS and CDR2 is YFSETQ in the germline V gene. The CDR3 consists of 18 residues. CDR3 DNA sequence: TGCGCCAGCAGCACGGGACTAGCGGGAGGGCCGACCAAAAACATTCAGTACTTC. It is translated as CASSTGLAGGPTKNIQYF.

The chain uses TRBV7-2 and TRBJ1-1, with D unresolved. CDR3 length equals 14 residues. V lost 5 bases and J lost 4, with 14 bases in between. Germline lookup yields CDR1 SGHTA and CDR2 FQGNSA. The CDR3 bases are TGTGCCAGCAGCCCCAGTGCGGCAAGCACTGAAGCTTTCTTT. Its translation: CASSPSAASTEAFF.

The J gene is TRBJ2-1, the V gene TRBV29-1, with 8 bases identical to TRBD1. The V gene's germline CDR1 is SQVTM and CDR2 ANQGSEA. The CDR3 spans 13 residues. V shed 8 bases, J shed 3 bases, and the junction held 6 bases outside the gene matches. CDR3 sequence reads: CSTRQGNYNEQFF. The CDR3 DNA reads as TGCAGCACCCGACAGGGGAACTACAATGAGCAGTTCTTC.

V usage is TRBV7-9 and J usage is TRBJ2-5, with 11 bases fitting TRBD1. The CDR3 consists of 15 residues. After removal of 6 bases from V and 6 bases from J, the junction contained 9 bases not matched to a gene. In germline, CDR1 is SEHNR, CDR2 FQNEAQ (reference sequence). CDR3 protein: CASSPTGTGGKTQYF. CDR3 sequence (DNA): TGTGCCAGCAGTCCTACCGGGACAGGGGGAAAGACCCAGTACTTC.

Here the CDR3 reads CASSSRTPLREQYF. In DNA form, the CDR3 reads TGTGCCAGCAGTAGTCGAACTCCCCTCCGCGAGCAGTACTTC. The chain employs TRBV25-1 and TRBJ2-7; no reliable D call. Germline CDR1 and CDR2: MGHDK and SYGVNS. Trimming removed 5 bases at V and 6 bases at J, with 17 bases between. The CDR3 contains 14 residues.

The table lists this clonotype with a few counts. The gene calls are TRBV24-1 and TRBJ2-2, with TRBD1 matching 9 bases. CDR1 KGHDR and CDR2 SFDVKD come from the germline V gene. This CDR3 region has 17 residues. Trimming at V came to 4 bases and at J to 4 bases, leaving 9 bases not matched to a gene. CDR3 amino acids: CATSDPSQGAGTGELFF. The CDR3 coding sequence is TGTGCCACCAGTGACCCCTCACAGGGGGCGGGCACCGGGGAGCTGTTTTTT.

This chain uses TRBV20-1 with TRBJ2-1; D is unresolved. Trimming cost V 3 bases and J 10 bases, with 10 bases left between them. The germline CDR1 and CDR2 sequences are DFQATT and SNEGSKA (reference sequence). CDR3 length equals 11 residues. The CDR3 is CSASWTLEQFF. The DNA for the CDR3 is TGCAGTGCTAGTTGGACGCTCGAGCAGTTCTTC.

This clonotype was seen at least ten times. V gene TRBV12-3 or TRBV12-4 combines with J gene TRBJ1-2; D unclear. The length of the CDR3 is 13 residues. V shed 4 bases and J shed 4 bases, with 10 bases lying between them. The CDR3 spells CASSSDVLYGYTF. DNA of the CDR3: TGTGCCAGCAGTTCTGACGTCCTCTATGGCTACACCTTC.

This chain uses TRBV28 with TRBJ2-7, with D hard to call. The CDR3 runs to 18 residues. Deletions cut 4 bases from V and 2 bases from J, with 24 bases between. Per germline, CDR1 MDHEN and CDR2 SYDVKM. CDR3: CASSSIRIRQGTPYEQYF. CDR3 DNA: TGTGCCAGCAGTTCTATTAGAATCCGCCAAGGTACCCCCTACGAGCAGTACTTC.

V usage is TRBV12-3 or TRBV12-4 and J usage is TRBJ2-2, with TRBD2 as a possible D gene (6 bases). The CDR3 sequence is 15 residues long. Trimming took 6 bases from V and 5 from J, leaving 16 bases between them. The CDR3 protein is CASSITSTGTGELFF. The CDR3 DNA reads as TGTGCCAGCAGCATTACTAGCACGGGGACCGGGGAGCTGTTTTTT.

The rearrangement links TRBV9 to TRBJ2-7; 12 bases match TRBD2. CDR1 and CDR2 (germline): SGDLS, YYNGEE. There are 16 residues in the CDR3. V lost 0 bases and J lost 7; bases outside the gene matches: 8. The CDR3 DNA is TGTGCCAGCAGCGTAGAGTTTCTAGCGGGGGGGCATGAGCAGTACTTC. Protein product: CASSVEFLAGGHEQYF.

This rearrangement joins TRBV20-1 to TRBJ1-6; D may be TRBD1 (5 bases). The CDR3 sequence is 17 residues long. V lost 3 bases and J 0 bases, leaving 15 bases between the germline ends. Germline CDR1 and CDR2: DFQATT and SNEGSKA (reference sequence). CDR3 sequence: CSAREIRASSYNSPLHF. CDR3 nucleotide sequence: TGCAGTGCTAGGGAAATCAGGGCGAGCTCCTATAATTCACCCCTCCACTTT.

The chain links TRBV2 to TRBJ2-3, with D perhaps TRBD1 (5 bases). CDR1 and CDR2 (germline): SNHLY, FYNNEI. Trimming cost V 5 bases and J 1 base, with 16 bases left between them. The CDR3 totals 16 residues. Here the CDR3 reads CASSRGRLRGTDTQYF. As DNA, the CDR3 is TGTGCCAGCAGTAGGGGTCGGCTTCGAGGCACAGATACGCAGTATTTT.

This clonotype was detected a few times. This sequence joins TRBV3-1 and TRBJ1-2, with D tentatively TRBD1 (5 bases). CDR1 and CDR2 from the germline V gene are LGHDT and YNNKEL (reference sequence). V was pared by 5 bases and J by 4 bases, with 11 bases between. The CDR3 totals 13 residues. In nucleotides, the CDR3 is TGTGCCAGCAGCTCGGACAAGAGCTATGGCTACACCTTC. Amino acid sequence: CASSSDKSYGYTF.

The rearrangement joins TRBV6-5 to TRBJ1-3; 7 positions match TRBD1. The junction had 8 bases not matched to a gene; V was cut back by 6 bases and J by 0 bases. The length of the CDR3 is 16 residues. Germline CDR1 is MNHEY and CDR2 is SVGAGI. The CDR3 here is CASRLGTASSGNTIYF. In nucleotides, the CDR3 is TGTGCCAGCAGGCTCGGGACAGCGAGCTCTGGAAACACCATATATTTT.

This clonotype has a count of ten or more. The CDR3 region is CASSAPTPRAGANEQFF. The CDR3 DNA reads as TGTGCCAGCAGTGCACCTACGCCGCGGGCGGGAGCCAATGAGCAGTTCTTC. This rearrangement joins TRBV25-1 to TRBJ2-1; 7 nucleotides line up with TRBD2. With V trimmed by 4 bases and J by 6 bases, 15 bases remained unmatched. The V gene's germline CDR1 is MGHDK and CDR2 SYGVNS. The CDR3 runs to 17 residues.

Remarks on this clonotype: A much larger clone differs by one base, so this may be a read error. The chain is built from TRBV28 and TRBJ2-5; D is unresolved. The CDR3 is 13 amino acids. The germline gives CDR1 MDHEN, CDR2 SYDVKM. V was clipped by 7 bases and J by 11 bases, with 20 bases between them. The CDR3 sequence: CASNDYSYNEQYF. The CDR3 DNA is TGTGCCAGCAACGATTATTCCTACAATGAGCAGTACTTC.

The rearrangement uses TRBV15 and TRBJ2-6, with D maybe TRBD1 (5 bases). This CDR3 is built from 15 residues. With 6 bases removed from V and 5 bases from J, the gap between germline ends came to 14 bases. From germline, CDR1 is LNHNV and CDR2 YYDKDF (reference sequence). CDR3 sequence: CATSSRQGWANVLTF. The CDR3 DNA sequence: TGTGCCACCAGTAGTAGGCAGGGATGGGCCAACGTCCTGACTTTC.

The genes are TRBV7-2 and TRBJ2-1; TRBD2 matches 9 bases. V dropped 4 bases and J dropped 3; count of bases not matched to a gene: 7. This CDR3 is built from 16 residues. The germline gives CDR1 SGHTA, CDR2 FQGNSA. The CDR3 DNA reads TGTGCCAGCAGCTGGATAGCGGGAGAAGGCTACAATGAGCAGTTCTTC. This sequence encodes CASSWIAGEGYNEQFF.